This passage covers 19 T cell receptor beta chains from one sample sequenced in a study of Ad26.COV2.S vaccination and SARS-CoV-2 variants (dated by TCRdb to the early 2020s). The treatment or condition label corresponds to: 15 to 20 received Ad26.COV2.S at low or high dose, single or two shots; several received placebo; per-sample allocation not given. Repertoires of vaccine and placebo recipients were sequenced from samples collected on day 63 after the first injection. Library preparation was by the immunoSEQ multiplex PCR assay. The immuneACCESS repertoire file appears here via TCRdb, limited to in-frame rearrangements. These files lack a portion of the clones; in checked studies, under half of the deficit traces to unresolved V genes, and the cause of the others is not known. In this sample the table shows fewer than 400,000 clones, around four fifths of which occur a single time. Of the sample, 2.1% is held by the ten largest clones.

Source: peripheral blood, taken in a trial of Ad26.COV2.S vaccine versus placebo. The receptors here all came from a person aged 18-65 years who received the Ad26.COV2.S COVID-19 vaccine or a placebo.

This clone was counted between two and nine times. This sequence joins TRBV30 and TRBJ1-3, with no clear D. CDR1 GTSNPN and CDR2 SVGIG come from the germline V gene (reference sequence). The V gene lost 3 bases and the J gene lost 5 bases, with 11 bases spanning the gap. The CDR3 runs to 13 residues. CDR3 in amino acids: CAWRNLGRNTIYF. The CDR3 DNA is TGTGCCTGGAGGAACCTGGGCCGAAACACCATATATTTT. The entire variable domain, with the rest obtained from reference TRBV30 and TRBJ1-3, is as follows: SQTIHQWPATLVQPVGSPLSLECTVEGTSNPNLYWYRQAAGRGLQLLFYSVGIGQISSEVPQNLSASRPQDRQFILSSKKLLLSDSGFYLCAWRNLGRNTIYFGEGSWLTVV.

This clone has just one count. One end of the junction is discordant with germline, which a read error may explain. V is TRBV28 and J is TRBJ1-2, with D possibly being TRBD1 (6 bases). The CDR3 is 17 residues long. Germline V gene sequence: CDR1 MDHEN, CDR2 SYDVKM. The CDR3 here is CVSSLSNQQGRLMGYTF. The DNA for the CDR3 is TGTGTCAGCAGTTTATCAAACCAACAGGGACGTCTAATGGGCTACACCTTC.

The chain couples TRBV28 to TRBJ1-2; TRBD1 agrees at 9 bases. CDR3 size: 18 residues. Germline V CDR1 and CDR2: MDHEN, SYDVKM. The V and J ends lost 5 bases and 8 bases, in that order; junction bases with no gene match: 21. CDR3 coding DNA: TGTGCCAGCAGTAGTGCAATAAACAGGGGGCGACGCCTGGGCGGCTACACCTTC. As protein: CASSSAINRGRRLGGYTF.

This chain links TRBV10-2 with TRBJ2-3; D possibly corresponds to TRBD2 (5 bases). V lost 7 bases and J lost 0, with 14 bases in between. The germline V gene encodes CDR1 WSHSY and CDR2 SAAADI. This CDR3 is built from 15 residues. As DNA, the CDR3 is TGCGCCAGCACCAAGCGGTCCCAGAGCACAGATACGCAGTATTTT. This encodes CASTKRSQSTDTQYF.

The chain uses TRBV3-1 (or the pseudogene TRBV3-2) and TRBJ2-3; D is ambiguous. V lost 4 bases and J 10 bases, leaving 15 bases between the germline ends. This CDR3 contains 13 residues. From germline, CDR1 is LGHDT and CDR2 YNNKEL (reference sequence). This CDR3 reads CASSPYLEMAQYF. CDR3 sequence (DNA): TGTGCCAGCAGCCCATACCTAGAAATGGCGCAGTATTTT.

This chain links TRBV12-3 or TRBV12-4 with TRBJ1-2; D not certain. The CDR3 spans 13 residues. The V end was cut by 6 bases, the J end by 7 bases, with 15 bases between. The CDR3 here is CASSNFLHGGYTF. The CDR3 DNA is TGTGCCAGCAGCAACTTTTTACATGGTGGCTACACCTTC.

The chain carries TRBV4-2 and TRBJ1-4; 9 bases are a match to TRBD1. From germline, CDR1 is LGHNA and CDR2 YNFKEQ. The V gene end was trimmed by 2 bases and the J gene end by 7 bases; junction bases not matched to a gene: 5. This CDR3 region has 15 residues. The CDR3 region has the DNA TGTGCCAGCAGCCAACCGGGACAGGGCTCTGAAAAACTGTTTTTT. It yields the protein CASSQPGQGSEKLFF.

The chain combines TRBV19 with TRBJ1-2; D is undetermined. With 8 bases removed from V and 4 bases from J, the gap between germline ends came to 11 bases. Germline V CDR1 and CDR2: LNHDA, SQIVND (reference sequence). The CDR3 totals 12 residues. The CDR3 loop is CASGSDLYGYTF. CDR3 sequence (DNA): TGTGCCAGTGGTTCAGATCTCTATGGCTACACCTTC.

The chain carries TRBV9 and TRBJ2-3, with 8 bases aligning to TRBD1. The CDR3 is made up of 14 amino acids. Losses at the gene ends were 4 bases for V and 3 bases for J; bases not matched to a gene: 4. The germline gives CDR1 SGDLS, CDR2 YYNGEE. CDR3 sequence (DNA): TGTGCCAGCAGCCCTCGGACAGGGACAGATACGCAGTATTTT. Its protein product is CASSPRTGTDTQYF.

V usage is TRBV19 and J usage is TRBJ1-5; 7 bases line up with TRBD1. The germline V gene has CDR1 LNHDA and CDR2 SQIVND (reference sequence). This CDR3 has 14 amino acids. The V gene end was trimmed by 5 bases and the J gene end by 4 bases; junction bases not matched to a gene: 5. The CDR3 nucleotides are TGTGCCAGTAGTGCCCAGACAGGGAATCAGCCCCAGCATTTT. Its protein product is CASSAQTGNQPQHF.

The chain recombines TRBV23-1 with TRBJ1-6; D uncertain. TRBV23-1 is labeled an ORF, and its function is uncertain. The CDR3 consists of 15 residues. V lost 2 bases, J lost 15 bases, and 20 bases lay in between. CDR3 loop: CASSQENAGSSHLHF. Here the CDR3 DNA reads TGCGCCAGCAGTCAAGAGAACGCGGGATCGTCCCACCTCCACTTT.

The genes are TRBV6-4 and TRBJ2-3; D might be TRBD2 (6 bases). The CDR3 has 15 amino acids. Trimming pared 1 base from V and 1 base from J, leaving 9 bases between. Germline V lookup: CDR1 MRHNA, CDR2 SNTAGT. CDR3 sequence: CASSDFSGGTDTQYF. The CDR3 region has the DNA TGTGCCAGCAGTGACTTCTCGGGGGGCACAGATACGCAGTATTTT.

The chain's CDR3 is CASFVGGYYGYTF. The CDR3, as DNA: TGTGCCAGCTTTGTGGGGGGGTACTATGGCTACACCTTC. The chain links TRBV28 to TRBJ1-2, with D possibly TRBD1 on 5 matching bases. The CDR3 consists of 13 residues. Germline V gene data show CDR1 as MDHEN and CDR2 as SYDVKM. Trimming took 8 bases from V and 3 from J, leaving 13 bases between them.

The chain couples TRBV19 to TRBJ2-3, with 9 bases aligning to TRBD1. The CDR3 contains 16 residues. Per the germline V gene, CDR1 is LNHDA and CDR2 is SQIVND (reference sequence). The ends lost 6 bases at V and 2 bases at J; junction bases unmatched: 9. The CDR3 spells CASRDTGTGLTDTQYF. The CDR3 DNA is TGTGCCAGTAGAGATACCGGGACAGGGCTCACAGATACGCAGTATTTT.

This chain joins TRBV4-1 and TRBJ2-5, with 11 nucleotides matching TRBD2. The V and J ends lost 1 base and 5 bases, in that order; junction bases with no gene match: 6. The CDR3 extends over 16 amino acids. Looked up from germline, CDR1 is MGHRA and CDR2 is YSYEKL. The CDR3 loop reads CASSQGLAGGLETQYF. CDR3 bases: TGCGCCAGCAGCCAAGGGCTAGCGGGGGGATTGGAGACCCAGTACTTC.

This chain connects TRBV9 to TRBJ2-7; 9 nucleotides agree with TRBD2. The CDR3 contains 14 residues. The germline V gene has CDR1 SGDLS and CDR2 YYNGEE. The trim removed 0 bases at V and 7 bases at J, leaving 5 bases unmatched. The CDR3 reads CASSVGGGAQEQYF. The DNA of the CDR3 is TGTGCCAGCAGCGTAGGCGGGGGGGCGCAAGAGCAGTACTTC.

In this sample, this clone turned up a few times. The CDR3 bases are TGTGCTAGCGGGGCGGGTACTGAAGCTTTCTTT. Amino acids: CASGAGTEAFF. This chain joins TRBV12-5 and TRBJ1-1; D might be TRBD1 (5 bases). Trimming cost V 9 bases and J 5 bases, with 10 bases left between them. The CDR3 has 11 amino acids. The germline CDR1 and CDR2 sequences are LGHNT and FRNRAP.

This clone is a singleton in its sample. The J gene is TRBJ2-3, the V gene TRBV5-1; the D gene is possibly TRBD1 (6 bases). CDR3 size: 12 residues. With 4 bases removed from V and 5 bases from J, the gap between germline ends came to 8 bases. The germline gives CDR1 SGHRS, CDR2 YFSETQ. The CDR3 nucleotides are TGCGCCAGCAGCGAACAGGGAGATACGCAGTATTTT. This sequence encodes CASSEQGDTQYF.

This clone has just one count. The chain joins TRBV27 to TRBJ1-1; TRBD1 matches 8 bases. Germline values: CDR1 MNHEY, CDR2 SMNVEV (reference sequence). This CDR3 region has 19 residues. J was trimmed by 0 bases and V by 4 bases; bases with no gene match: 16. The CDR3 DNA reads TGTGCCAGCAGTTGGCCGGGACAGGCTACGGGTTTAATGAACACTGAAGCTTTCTTT. Its translation is CASSWPGQATGLMNTEAFF.